This T cell receptor beta chain was documented in a study of blood T cell repertoires in COVID-19. The overall study: Acute and convalescent COVID-19 specimens originated in the United States, Italy and Spain.

Here immunoSEQ multiplex PCR was the method, and the copy in TCRdb shows in-frame clones only, minus some. The top ten hold approximately 6% of the sample, which has some 60,000 clones, around nine tenths seen once. The germline gives CDR1 SGHRS, CDR2 YFSETQ. V shed 2 bases, J shed 6 bases, and the junction held 7 bases outside the gene matches. The CDR3 has 14 amino acids. The chain is built from TRBV5-1 and TRBJ1-1, with 7 bases aligning to TRBD1. This clonotype originated in a middle-aged man with acute or convalescent COVID-19. The sequenced sample consisted of peripheral blood. The CDR3 DNA reads as TGCGCCAGCAGCTTCCCGGACAGGACCGCTGAAGCTTTCTTT. It is translated as CASSFPDRTAEAFF.